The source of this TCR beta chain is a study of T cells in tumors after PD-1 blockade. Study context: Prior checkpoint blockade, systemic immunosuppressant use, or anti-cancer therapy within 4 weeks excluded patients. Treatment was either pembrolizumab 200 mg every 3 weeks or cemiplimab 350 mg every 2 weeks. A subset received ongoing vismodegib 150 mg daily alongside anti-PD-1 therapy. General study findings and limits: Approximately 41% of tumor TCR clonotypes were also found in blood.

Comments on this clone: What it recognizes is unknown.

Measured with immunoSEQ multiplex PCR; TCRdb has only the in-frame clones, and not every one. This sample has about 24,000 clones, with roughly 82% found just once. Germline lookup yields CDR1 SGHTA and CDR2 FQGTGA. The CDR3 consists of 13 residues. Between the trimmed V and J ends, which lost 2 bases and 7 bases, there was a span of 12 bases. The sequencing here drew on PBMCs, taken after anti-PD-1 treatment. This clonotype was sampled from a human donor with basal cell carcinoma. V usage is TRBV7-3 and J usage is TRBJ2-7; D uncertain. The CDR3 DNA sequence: TGTGCCAGCAGCTTATCCAAGGTTGGGGAGCAGTACTTC. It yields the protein CASSLSKVGEQYF.